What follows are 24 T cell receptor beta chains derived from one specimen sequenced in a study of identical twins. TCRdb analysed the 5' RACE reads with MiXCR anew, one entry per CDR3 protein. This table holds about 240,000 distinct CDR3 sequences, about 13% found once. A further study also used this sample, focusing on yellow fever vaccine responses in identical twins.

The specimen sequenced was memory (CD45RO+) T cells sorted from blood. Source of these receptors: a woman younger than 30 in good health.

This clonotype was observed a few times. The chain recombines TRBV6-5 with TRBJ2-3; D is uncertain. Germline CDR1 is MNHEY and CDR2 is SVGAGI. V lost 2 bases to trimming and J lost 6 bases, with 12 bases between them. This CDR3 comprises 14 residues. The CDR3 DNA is TGTGCCAGCAGTTACATCTCAGCAGCCGATACGCAGTATTTT. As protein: CASSYISAADTQYF.

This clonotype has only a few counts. The CDR3 sequence: CASSLDGRAYGYTF. CDR3 nucleotides: TGTGCCAGCAGCTTAGACGGGAGGGCCTATGGCTACACCTTC. This sequence joins TRBV7-2 and TRBJ1-2; D gene ambiguous. This CDR3 has 14 amino acids. The germline CDR1 and CDR2 sequences are SGHTA and FQGNSA. V dropped 1 base and J dropped 4 bases, with 10 bases sitting between them.

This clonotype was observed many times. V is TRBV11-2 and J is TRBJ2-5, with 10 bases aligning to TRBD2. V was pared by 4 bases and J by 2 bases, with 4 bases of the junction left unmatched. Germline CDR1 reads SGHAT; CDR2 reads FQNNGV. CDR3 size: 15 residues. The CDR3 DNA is TGTGCCAGCAGCTCACTAGCGGGGAAACAAGAGACCCAGTACTTC. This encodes CASSSLAGKQETQYF.

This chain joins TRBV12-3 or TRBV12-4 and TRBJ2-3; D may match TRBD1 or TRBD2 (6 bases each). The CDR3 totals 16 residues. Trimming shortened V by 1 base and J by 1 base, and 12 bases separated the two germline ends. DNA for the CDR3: TGTGCCAGCAGTTTAGATCAGAGGGGGGGCACAGATACGCAGTATTTT. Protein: CASSLDQRGGTDTQYF.

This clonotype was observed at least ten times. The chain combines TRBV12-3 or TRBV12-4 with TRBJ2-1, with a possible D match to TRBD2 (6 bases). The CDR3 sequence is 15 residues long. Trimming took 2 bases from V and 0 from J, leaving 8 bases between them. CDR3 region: CASSLPSVSYNEQFF. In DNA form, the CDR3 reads TGTGCCAGCAGTTTACCTAGCGTCTCCTACAATGAGCAGTTCTTC.

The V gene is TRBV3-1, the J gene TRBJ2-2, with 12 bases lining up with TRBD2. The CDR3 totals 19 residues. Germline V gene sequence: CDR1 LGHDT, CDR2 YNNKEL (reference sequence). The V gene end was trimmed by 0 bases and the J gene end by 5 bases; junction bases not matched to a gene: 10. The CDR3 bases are TGTGCCAGCAGCCAAGATGAAGCAACTAGCGGGAGGTTTACCGGGGAGCTGTTTTTT. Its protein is CASSQDEATSGRFTGELFF.

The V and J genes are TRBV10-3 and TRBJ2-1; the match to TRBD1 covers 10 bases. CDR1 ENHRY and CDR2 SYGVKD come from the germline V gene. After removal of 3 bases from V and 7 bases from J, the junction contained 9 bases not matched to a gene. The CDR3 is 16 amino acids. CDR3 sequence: CAISDRTGTGVNEQFF. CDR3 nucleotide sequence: TGTGCCATCAGTGACAGAACCGGGACAGGGGTGAATGAGCAGTTCTTC.

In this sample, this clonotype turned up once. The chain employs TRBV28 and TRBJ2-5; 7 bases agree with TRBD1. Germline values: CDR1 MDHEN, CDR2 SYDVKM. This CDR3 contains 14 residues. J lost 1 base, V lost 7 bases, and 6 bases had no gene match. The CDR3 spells CASMRRTGQETQYF. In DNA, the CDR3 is TGTGCCAGCATGCGTAGGACAGGCCAAGAGACCCAGTACTTC. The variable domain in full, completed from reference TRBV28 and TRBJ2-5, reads DVKVTQSSRYLVKRTGEKVFLECVQDMDHENMFWYRQDPGLGLRLIYFSYDVKMKEKGDIPEGYSVSREKKERFSLILESASTNQTSMYLCASMRRTGQETQYFGPGTRLLVL.

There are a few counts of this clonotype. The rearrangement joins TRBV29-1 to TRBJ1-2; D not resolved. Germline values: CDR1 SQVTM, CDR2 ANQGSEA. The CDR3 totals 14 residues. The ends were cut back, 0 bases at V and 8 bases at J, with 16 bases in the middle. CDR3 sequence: CSVEDKGTAWGYTF. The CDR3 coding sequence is TGCAGCGTTGAAGATAAGGGAACGGCCTGGGGCTACACCTTC.

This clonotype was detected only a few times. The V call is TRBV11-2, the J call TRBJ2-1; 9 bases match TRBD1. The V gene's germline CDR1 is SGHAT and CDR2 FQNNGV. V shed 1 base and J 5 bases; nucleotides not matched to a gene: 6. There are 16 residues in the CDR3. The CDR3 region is CASSLVVGTGNNEQFF. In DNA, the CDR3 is TGTGCCAGCAGCTTAGTCGTGGGGACAGGGAACAATGAGCAGTTCTTC.

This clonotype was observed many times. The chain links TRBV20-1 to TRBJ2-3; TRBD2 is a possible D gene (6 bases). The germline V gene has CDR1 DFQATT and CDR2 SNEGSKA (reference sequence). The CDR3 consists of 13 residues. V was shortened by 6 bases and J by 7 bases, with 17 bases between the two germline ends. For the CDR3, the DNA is TGCAGTGCCTCCCCGGGGAGGCGGAATACGCAGTATTTT. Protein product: CSASPGRRNTQYF.

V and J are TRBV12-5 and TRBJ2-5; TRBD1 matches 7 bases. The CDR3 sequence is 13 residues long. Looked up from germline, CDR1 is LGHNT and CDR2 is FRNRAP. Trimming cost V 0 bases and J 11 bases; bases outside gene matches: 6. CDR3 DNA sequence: TGTGCTAGTGGTTTGGTAGGGGGCGCGATTCAGTACTTC. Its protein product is CASGLVGGAIQYF.

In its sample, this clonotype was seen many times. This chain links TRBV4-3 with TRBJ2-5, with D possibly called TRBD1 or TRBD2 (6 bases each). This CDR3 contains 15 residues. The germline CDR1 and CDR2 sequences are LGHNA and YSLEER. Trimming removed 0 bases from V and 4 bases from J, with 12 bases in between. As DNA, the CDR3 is TGCGCCAGCAGCCAAGAGGGCAGGGGAGGAGAGACCCAGTACTTC. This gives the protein CASSQEGRGGETQYF.

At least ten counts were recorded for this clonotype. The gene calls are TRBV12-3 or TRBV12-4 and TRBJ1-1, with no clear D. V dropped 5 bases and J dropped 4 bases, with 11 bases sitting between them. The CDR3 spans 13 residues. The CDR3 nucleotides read TGTGCCAGCAGTCTCGGACCCTCCACTGAAGCTTTCTTT. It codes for CASSLGPSTEAFF.

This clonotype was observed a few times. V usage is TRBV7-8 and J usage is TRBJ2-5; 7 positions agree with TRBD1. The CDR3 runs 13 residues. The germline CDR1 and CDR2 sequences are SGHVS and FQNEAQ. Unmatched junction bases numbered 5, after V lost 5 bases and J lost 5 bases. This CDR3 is CASSPDRPETQYF. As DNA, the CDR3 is TGTGCCAGCAGCCCGGACAGGCCCGAGACCCAGTACTTC.

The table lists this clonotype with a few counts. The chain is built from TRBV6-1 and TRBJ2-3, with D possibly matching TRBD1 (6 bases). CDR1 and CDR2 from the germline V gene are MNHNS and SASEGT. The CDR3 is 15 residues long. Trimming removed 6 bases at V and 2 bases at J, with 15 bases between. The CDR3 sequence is CASRIAGAFTDTQYF. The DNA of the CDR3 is TGTGCCAGCAGAATTGCAGGGGCTTTCACAGATACGCAGTATTTT.

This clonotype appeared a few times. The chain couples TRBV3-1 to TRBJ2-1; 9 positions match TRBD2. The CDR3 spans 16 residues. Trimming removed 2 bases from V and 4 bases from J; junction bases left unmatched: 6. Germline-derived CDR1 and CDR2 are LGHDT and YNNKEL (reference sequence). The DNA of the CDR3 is TGTGCCAGCAGCCAATCCCGGACTAGCGATTACAATGAGCAGTTCTTC. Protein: CASSQSRTSDYNEQFF.

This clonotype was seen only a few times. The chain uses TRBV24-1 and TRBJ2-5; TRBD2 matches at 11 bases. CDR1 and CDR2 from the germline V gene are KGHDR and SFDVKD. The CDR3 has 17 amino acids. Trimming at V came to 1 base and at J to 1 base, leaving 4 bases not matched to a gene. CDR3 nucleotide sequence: TGTGCCACCAGTGATTTAAAGACTAGCGGGACCCAAGAGACCCAGTACTTC. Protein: CATSDLKTSGTQETQYF.

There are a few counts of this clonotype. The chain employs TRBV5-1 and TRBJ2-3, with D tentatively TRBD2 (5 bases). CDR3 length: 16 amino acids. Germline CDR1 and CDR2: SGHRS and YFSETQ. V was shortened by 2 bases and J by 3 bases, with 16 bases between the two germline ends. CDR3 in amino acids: CASSFGVSGITDTQYF. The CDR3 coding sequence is TGCGCCAGCAGCTTTGGGGTTTCCGGGATTACAGATACGCAGTATTTT.

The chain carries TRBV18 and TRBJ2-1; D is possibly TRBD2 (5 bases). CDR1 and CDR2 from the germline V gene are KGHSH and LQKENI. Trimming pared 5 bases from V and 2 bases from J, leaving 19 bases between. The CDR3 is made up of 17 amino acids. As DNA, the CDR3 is TGTGCCAGCTCAGCACGAACACCGGGAACGGCCTACAATGAGCAGTTCTTC. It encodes CASSARTPGTAYNEQFF. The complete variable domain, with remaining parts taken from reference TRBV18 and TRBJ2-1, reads NAGVMQNPRHLVRRRGQEARLRCSPMKGHSHVYWYRQLPEEGLKFMVYLQKENIIDESGMPKERFSAEFPKEGPSILRIQQVVRGDSAAYFCASSARTPGTAYNEQFFGPGTRLTVL.

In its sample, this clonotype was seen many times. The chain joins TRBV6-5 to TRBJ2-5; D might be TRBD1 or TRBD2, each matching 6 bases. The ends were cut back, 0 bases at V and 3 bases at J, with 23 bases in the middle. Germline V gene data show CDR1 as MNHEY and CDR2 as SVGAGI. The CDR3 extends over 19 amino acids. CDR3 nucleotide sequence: TGTGCCAGCAGTTACTCGAATCCCTCATTCCCGGGGGCTAAAGAGACCCAGTACTTC. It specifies CASSYSNPSFPGAKETQYF.

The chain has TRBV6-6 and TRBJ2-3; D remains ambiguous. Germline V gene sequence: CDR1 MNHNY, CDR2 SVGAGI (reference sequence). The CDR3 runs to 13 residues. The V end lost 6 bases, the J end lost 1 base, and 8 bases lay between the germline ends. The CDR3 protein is CASRVYGTDTQYF. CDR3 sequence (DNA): TGTGCCAGCAGGGTGTACGGCACAGATACGCAGTATTTT.

In nucleotides, the CDR3 is TGTGCCAGCAGCCCCCCCATAGTCGGGGGCAAAAACATTCAGTACTTC. Translation gives CASSPPIVGGKNIQYF. The chain links TRBV5-4 to TRBJ2-4; D possibly corresponds to TRBD2 (6 bases). The CDR3 has 16 residues. Germline V gene lookup returns CDR1 SGHNT and CDR2 YYREEE (reference sequence). V lost 4 bases and J lost 3, with 17 bases in between.

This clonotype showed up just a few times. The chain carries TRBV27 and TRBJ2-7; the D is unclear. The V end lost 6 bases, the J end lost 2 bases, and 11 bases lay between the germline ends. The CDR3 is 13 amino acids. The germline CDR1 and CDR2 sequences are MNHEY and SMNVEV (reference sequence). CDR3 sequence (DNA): TGTGCCAGCAGCCTGACCACCGCCTACGAGCAGTACTTC. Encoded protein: CASSLTTAYEQYF.